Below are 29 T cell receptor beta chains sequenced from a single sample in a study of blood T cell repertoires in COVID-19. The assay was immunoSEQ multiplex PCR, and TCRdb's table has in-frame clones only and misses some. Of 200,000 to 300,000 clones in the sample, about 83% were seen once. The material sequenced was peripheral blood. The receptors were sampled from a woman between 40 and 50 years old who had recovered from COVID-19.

The DNA of the CDR3 is TGTGCCAGCAGCTTAATAACAGACAATGAGCAGTTCTTC. The encoded protein is CASSLITDNEQFF. The chain has TRBV7-9 and TRBJ2-1, with D unclear. CDR1 and CDR2 from the germline V gene are SEHNR and FQNEAQ (reference sequence). V lost 2 bases and J 5 bases, leaving 7 bases between the germline ends. The CDR3 runs to 13 residues.

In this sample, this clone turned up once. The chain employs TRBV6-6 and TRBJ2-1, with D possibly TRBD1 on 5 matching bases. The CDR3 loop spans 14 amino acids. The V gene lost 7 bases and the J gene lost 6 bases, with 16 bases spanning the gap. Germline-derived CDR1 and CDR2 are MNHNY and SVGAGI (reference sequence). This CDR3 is CASTQAFQGNEQFF. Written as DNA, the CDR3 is TGTGCCAGCACCCAAGCGTTCCAGGGCAATGAGCAGTTCTTC.

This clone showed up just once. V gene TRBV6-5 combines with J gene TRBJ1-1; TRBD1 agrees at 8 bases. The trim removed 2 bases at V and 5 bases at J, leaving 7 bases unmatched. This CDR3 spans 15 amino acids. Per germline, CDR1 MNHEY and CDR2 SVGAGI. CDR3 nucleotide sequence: TGTGCCAGCAGTTACCGTGGACAGGGCGGGACTGAAGCTTTCTTT. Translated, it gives CASSYRGQGGTEAFF.

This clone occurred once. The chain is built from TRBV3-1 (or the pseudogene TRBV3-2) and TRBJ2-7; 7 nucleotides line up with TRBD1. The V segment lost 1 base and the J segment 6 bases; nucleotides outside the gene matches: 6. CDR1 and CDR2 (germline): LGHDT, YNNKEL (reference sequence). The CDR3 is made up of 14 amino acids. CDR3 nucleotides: TGTGCCAGCAGCCAAGCCAGCCACAGGGGCGAGCAGTACTTC. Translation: CASSQASHRGEQYF.

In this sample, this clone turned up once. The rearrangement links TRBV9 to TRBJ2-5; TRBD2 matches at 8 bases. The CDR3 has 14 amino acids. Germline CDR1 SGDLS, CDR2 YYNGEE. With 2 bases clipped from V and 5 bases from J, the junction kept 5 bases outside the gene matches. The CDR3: CASSVGTSGETQYF. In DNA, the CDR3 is TGTGCCAGCAGCGTGGGGACTAGTGGGGAGACCCAGTACTTC.

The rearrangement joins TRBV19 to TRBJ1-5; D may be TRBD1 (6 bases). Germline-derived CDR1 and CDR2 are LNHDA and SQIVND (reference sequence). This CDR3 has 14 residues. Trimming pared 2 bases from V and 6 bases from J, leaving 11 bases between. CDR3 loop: CASSIQGLGQPQHF. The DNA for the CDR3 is TGTGCCAGTAGTATACAGGGGTTAGGTCAGCCCCAGCATTTT.

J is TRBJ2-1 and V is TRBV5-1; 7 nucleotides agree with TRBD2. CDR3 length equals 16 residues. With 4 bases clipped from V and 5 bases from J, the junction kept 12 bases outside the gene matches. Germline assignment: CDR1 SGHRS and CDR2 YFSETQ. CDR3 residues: CASSPGASGADNEQFF. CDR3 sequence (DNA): TGCGCCAGCAGCCCCGGCGCCAGCGGGGCTGACAATGAGCAGTTCTTC.

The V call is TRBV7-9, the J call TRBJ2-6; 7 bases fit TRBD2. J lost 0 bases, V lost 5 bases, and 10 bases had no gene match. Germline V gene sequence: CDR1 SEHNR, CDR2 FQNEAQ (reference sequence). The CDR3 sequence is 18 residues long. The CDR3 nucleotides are TGTGCCAGCAGCCCGGGGGGAGGAATAACCTCTGGGGCCAACGTCCTGACTTTC. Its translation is CASSPGGGITSGANVLTF.

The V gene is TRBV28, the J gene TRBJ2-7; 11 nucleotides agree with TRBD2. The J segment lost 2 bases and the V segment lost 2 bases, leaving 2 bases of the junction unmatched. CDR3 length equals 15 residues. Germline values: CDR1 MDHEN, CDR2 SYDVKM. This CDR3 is CASSLRGLAAYEQYF. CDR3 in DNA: TGTGCCAGCAGTTTAAGGGGACTAGCGGCCTACGAGCAGTACTTC.

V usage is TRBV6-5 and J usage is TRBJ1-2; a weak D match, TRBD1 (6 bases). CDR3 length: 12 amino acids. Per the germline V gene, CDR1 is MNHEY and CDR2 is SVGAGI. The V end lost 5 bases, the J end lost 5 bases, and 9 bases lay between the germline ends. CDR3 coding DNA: TGTGCCAGCAGTCAGGACAGATATGGCTACACCTTC. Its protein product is CASSQDRYGYTF.

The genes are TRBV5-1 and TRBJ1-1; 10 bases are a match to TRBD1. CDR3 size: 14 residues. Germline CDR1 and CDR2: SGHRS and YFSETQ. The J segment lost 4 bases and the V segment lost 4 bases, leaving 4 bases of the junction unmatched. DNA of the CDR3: TGCGCCAGCAGCAGGGACAGGGGCATCACTGAAGCTTTCTTT. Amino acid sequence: CASSRDRGITEAFF.

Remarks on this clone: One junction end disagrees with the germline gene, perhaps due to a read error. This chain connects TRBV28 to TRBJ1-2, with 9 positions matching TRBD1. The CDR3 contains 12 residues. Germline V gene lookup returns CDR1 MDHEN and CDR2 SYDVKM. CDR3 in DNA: TGTGCTAGCAAGGGACAGGGTTATGGCTACACCTTC. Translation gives CASKGQGYGYTF.

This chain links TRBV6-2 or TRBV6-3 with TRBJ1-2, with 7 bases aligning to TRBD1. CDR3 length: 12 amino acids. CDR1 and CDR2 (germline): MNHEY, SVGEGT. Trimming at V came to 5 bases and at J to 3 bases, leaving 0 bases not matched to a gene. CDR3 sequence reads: CASSTGDYGYTF. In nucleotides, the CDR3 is TGTGCCAGCAGTACAGGGGACTATGGCTACACCTTC.

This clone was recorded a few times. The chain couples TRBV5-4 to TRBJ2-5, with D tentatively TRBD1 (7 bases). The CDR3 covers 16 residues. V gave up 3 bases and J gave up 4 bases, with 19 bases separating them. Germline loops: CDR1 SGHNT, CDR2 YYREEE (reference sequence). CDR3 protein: CASSSATAGGRETQYF. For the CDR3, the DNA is TGTGCCAGCAGCTCGGCCACGGCAGGGGGGAGAGAGACCCAGTACTTC. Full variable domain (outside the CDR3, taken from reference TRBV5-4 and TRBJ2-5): ETGVTQSPTHLIKTRGQQVTLRCSSQSGHNTVSWYQQALGQGPQFIFQYYREEENGRGNFPPRFSGLQFPNYSSELNVNALELDDSALYLCASSSATAGGRETQYFGPGTRLLVL.

CDR3 residues: CASSSPPNTRGEQFF. The CDR3, as DNA: TGTGCCAGCAGTTCCCCCCCGAACACAAGGGGTGAGCAGTTCTTC. The chain has TRBV28 and TRBJ2-1, with a possible D match to TRBD1 (5 bases). V lost 4 bases, J lost 9 bases, and 19 bases lay in between. The CDR3 covers 15 residues. From germline, CDR1 is MDHEN and CDR2 SYDVKM.

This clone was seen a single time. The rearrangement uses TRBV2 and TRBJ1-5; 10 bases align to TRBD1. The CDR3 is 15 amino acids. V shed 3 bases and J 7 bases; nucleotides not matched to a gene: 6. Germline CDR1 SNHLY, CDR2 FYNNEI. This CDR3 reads CASSDPGQGDQPQHF. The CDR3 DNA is TGTGCCAGCAGTGACCCCGGACAGGGGGACCAGCCCCAGCATTTT. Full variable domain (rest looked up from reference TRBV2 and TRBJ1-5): EPEVTQTPSHQVTQMGQEVILRCVPISNHLYFYWYRQILGQKVEFLVSFYNNEISEKSEIFDDQFSVERPDGSNFTLKIRSTKLEDSAMYFCASSDPGQGDQPQHFGDGTRLSIL.

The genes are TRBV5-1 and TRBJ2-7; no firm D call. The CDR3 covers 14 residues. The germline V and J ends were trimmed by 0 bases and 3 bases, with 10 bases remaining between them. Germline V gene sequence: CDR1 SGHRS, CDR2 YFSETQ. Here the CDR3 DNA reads TGCGCCAGCAGCTTGGACAGTATCCACTACGAGCAGTACTTC. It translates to CASSLDSIHYEQYF.

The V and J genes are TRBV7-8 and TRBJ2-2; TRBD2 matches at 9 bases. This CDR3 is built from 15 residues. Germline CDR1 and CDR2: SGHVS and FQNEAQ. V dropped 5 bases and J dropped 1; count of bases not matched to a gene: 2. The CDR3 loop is CASSPTSGNTGELFF. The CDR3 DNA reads TGTGCCAGCAGCCCGACTAGCGGGAACACCGGGGAGCTGTTTTTT.

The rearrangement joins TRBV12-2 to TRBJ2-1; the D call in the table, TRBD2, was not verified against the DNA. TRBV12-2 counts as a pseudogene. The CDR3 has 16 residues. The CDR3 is CASRPPAGGRRVEQFF. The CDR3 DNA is TGTGCAAGTCGCCCCCCAGCGGGGGGCCGTCGGGTTGAGCAGTTCTTC.

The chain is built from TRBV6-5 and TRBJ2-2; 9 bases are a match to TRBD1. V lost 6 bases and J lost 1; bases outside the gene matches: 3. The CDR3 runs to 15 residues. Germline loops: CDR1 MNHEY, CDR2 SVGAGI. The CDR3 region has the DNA TGTGCCAGCAGGACGGGACAGGGGAACACCGGGGAGCTGTTTTTT. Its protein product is CASRTGQGNTGELFF.

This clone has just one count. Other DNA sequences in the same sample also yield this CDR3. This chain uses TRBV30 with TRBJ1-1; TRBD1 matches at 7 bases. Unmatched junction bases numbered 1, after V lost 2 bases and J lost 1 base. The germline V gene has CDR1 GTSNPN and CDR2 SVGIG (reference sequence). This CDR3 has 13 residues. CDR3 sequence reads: CAWSYRGNTEAFF. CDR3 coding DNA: TGTGCCTGGAGTTACAGGGGGAACACTGAAGCTTTCTTT.

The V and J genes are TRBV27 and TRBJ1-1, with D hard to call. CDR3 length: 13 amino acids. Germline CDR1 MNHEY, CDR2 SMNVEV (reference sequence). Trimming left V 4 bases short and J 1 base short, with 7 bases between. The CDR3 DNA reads TGTGCCAGCAGTTACAGACCGAACACTGAAGCTTTCTTT. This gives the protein CASSYRPNTEAFF.

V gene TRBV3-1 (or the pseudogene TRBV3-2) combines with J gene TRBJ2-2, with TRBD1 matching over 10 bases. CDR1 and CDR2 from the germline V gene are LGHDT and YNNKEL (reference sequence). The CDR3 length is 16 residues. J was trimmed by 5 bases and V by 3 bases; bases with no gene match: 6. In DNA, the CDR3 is TGTGCCAGCAGCCACCGACAGGGGGCGCTTACCGGGGAGCTGTTTTTT. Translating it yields CASSHRQGALTGELFF.

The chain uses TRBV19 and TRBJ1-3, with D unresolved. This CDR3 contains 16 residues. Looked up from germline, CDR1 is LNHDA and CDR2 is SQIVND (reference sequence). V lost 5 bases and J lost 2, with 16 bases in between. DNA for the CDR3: TGTGCCAGTAGTCCATACCCAACCGAGGCTGGAAACACCATATATTTT. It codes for CASSPYPTEAGNTIYF. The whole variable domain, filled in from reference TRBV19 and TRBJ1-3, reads DGGITQSPKYLFRKEGQNVTLSCEQNLNHDAMYWYRQDPGQGLRLIYYSQIVNDFQKGDIAEGYSVSREKKESFPLTVTSAQKNPTAFYLCASSPYPTEAGNTIYFGEGSWLTVV.

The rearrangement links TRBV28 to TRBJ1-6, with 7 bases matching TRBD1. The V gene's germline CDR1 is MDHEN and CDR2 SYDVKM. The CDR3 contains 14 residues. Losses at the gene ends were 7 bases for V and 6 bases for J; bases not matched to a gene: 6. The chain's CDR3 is CASNPGTANSPLHF. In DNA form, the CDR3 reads TGTGCCAGCAACCCCGGGACAGCTAATTCACCCCTCCACTTT.

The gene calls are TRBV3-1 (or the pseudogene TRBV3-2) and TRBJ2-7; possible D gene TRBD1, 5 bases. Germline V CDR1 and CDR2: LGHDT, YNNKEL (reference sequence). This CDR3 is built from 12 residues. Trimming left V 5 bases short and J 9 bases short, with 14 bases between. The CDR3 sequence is CASSTGAFGQYF. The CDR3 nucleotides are TGTGCCAGCAGCACTGGGGCTTTTGGGCAGTACTTC.

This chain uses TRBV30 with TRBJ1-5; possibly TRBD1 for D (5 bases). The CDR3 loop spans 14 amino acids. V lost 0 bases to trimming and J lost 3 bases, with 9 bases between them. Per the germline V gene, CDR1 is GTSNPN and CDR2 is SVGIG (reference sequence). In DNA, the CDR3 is TGTGCCTGGAGTGTCCAGACAGCCAATCAGCCCCAGCATTTT. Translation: CAWSVQTANQPQHF.

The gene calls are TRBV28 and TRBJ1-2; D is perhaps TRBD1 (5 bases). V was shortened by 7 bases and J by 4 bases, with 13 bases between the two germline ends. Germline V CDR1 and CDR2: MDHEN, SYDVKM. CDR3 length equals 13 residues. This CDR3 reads CASNWGVSYGYTF. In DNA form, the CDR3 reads TGTGCCAGCAATTGGGGGGTTTCCTATGGCTACACCTTC.

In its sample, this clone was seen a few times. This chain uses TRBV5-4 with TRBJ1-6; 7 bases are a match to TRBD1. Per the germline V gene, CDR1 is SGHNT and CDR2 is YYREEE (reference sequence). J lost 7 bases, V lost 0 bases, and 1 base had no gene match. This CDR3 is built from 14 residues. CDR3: CASSLEQGNSPLHF. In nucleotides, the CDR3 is TGTGCCAGCAGCTTGGAACAGGGGAATTCACCCCTCCACTTT.